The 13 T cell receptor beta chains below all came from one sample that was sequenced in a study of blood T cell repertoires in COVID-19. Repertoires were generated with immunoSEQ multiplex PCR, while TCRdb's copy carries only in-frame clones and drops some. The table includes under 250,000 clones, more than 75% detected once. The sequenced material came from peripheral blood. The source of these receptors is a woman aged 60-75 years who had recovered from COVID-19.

CDR3 nucleotide sequence: TGTGCCAGCAGCGTAGACCTCGGGGCCTACGAGCAGTACTTC. It specifies CASSVDLGAYEQYF. The V call is TRBV9, the J call TRBJ2-7; a possible D gene is TRBD2 (5 bases). Germline V lookup: CDR1 SGDLS, CDR2 YYNGEE. The CDR3 totals 14 residues. The V gene lost 0 bases and the J gene lost 2 bases, with 9 bases spanning the gap.

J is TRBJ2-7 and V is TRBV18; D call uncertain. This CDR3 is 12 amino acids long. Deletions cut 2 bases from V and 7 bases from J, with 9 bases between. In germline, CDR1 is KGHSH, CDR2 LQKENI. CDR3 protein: CASSPGRWEQYF. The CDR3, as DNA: TGTGCCAGCTCACCAGGGCGTTGGGAGCAGTACTTC.

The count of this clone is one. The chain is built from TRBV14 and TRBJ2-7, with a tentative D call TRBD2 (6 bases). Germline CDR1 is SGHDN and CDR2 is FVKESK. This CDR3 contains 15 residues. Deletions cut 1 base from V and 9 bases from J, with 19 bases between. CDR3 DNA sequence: TGTGCCAGCAGCCAAGTTGGGACTGGGGCGTGGGGGCAGTACTTC. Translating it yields CASSQVGTGAWGQYF.

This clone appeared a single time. DNA of the CDR3: TGTGCCAGCAGTTTAGAGGCCGGGAACGAGCAGTACTTC. It encodes CASSLEAGNEQYF. V gene TRBV12-3 or TRBV12-4 combines with J gene TRBJ2-7; possible D gene TRBD2, 5 bases. There are 13 residues in the CDR3. Trimming stripped 1 base from V and 5 bases from J, with 9 bases between.

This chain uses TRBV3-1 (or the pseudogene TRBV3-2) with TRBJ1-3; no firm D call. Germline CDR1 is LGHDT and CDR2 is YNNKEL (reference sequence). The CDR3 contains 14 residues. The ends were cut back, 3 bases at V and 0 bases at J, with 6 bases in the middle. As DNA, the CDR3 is TGTGCCAGCAGCCATCGGGTCTCTGGAAACACCATATATTTT. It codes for CASSHRVSGNTIYF.

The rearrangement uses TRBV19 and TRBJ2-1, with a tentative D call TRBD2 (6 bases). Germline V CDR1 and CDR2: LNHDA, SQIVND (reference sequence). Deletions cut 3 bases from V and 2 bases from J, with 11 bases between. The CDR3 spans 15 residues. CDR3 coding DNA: TGTGCCAGTAGTATTCTTGGCGGGGCCTACAATGAGCAGTTCTTC. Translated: CASSILGGAYNEQFF.

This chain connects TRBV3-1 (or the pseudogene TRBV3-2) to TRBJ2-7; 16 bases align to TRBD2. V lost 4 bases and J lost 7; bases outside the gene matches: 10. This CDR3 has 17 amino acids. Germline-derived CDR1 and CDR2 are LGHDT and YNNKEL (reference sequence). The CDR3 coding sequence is TGTGCCAGCAGCCCGGGACTAGCGGGGGGGCCGTTTCTGGAGCAGTACTTC. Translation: CASSPGLAGGPFLEQYF.

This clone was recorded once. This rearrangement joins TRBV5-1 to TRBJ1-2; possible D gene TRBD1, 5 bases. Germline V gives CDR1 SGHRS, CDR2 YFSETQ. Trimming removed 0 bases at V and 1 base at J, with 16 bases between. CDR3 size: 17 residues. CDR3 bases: TGCGCCAGCAGCTTGGACCTTGGGGCGGGGGTTAACTATGGCTACACCTTC. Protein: CASSLDLGAGVNYGYTF.

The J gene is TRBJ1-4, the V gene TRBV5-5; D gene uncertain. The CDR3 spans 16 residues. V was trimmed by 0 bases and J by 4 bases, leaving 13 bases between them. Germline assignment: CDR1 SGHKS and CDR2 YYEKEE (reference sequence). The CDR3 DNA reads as TGTGCCAGCAGCTTGGAAGTCCGACATAGTAATGAAAAACTGTTTTTT. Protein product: CASSLEVRHSNEKLFF.

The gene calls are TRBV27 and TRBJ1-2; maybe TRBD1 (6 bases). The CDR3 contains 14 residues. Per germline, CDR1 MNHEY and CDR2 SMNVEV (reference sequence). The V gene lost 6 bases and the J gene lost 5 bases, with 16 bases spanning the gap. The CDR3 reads CASRRGGARYGYTF. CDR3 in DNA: TGTGCCAGCAGACGCGGGGGCGCTCGTTATGGCTACACCTTC.

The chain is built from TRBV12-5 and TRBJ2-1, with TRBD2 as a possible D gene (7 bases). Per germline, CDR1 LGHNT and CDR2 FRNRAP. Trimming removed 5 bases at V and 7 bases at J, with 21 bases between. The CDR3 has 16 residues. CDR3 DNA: TGTGCTAGTGGTACAGGGAGTACGGGGGGCAGTAATGAGCAGTTCTTC. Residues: CASGTGSTGGSNEQFF.

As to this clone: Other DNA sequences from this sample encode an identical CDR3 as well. This CDR3 is CASSLQETQYF. CDR3 sequence (DNA): TGTGCCAGCAGTTTACAAGAGACCCAGTACTTC. This chain joins TRBV5-5 and TRBJ2-5; D unresolved. Trimming took 5 bases from V and 2 from J, leaving 4 bases between them. The CDR3 has 11 residues. CDR1 SGHKS and CDR2 YYEKEE come from the germline V gene (reference sequence).

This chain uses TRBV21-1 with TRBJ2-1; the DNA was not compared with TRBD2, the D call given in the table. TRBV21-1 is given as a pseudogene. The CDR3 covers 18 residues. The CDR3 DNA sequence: TGTGCCAGCAGCAAAGCGCGTGAGCGGATAAGCTCCTACAATGAGCAGTTCTTC. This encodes CASSKARERISSYNEQFF.